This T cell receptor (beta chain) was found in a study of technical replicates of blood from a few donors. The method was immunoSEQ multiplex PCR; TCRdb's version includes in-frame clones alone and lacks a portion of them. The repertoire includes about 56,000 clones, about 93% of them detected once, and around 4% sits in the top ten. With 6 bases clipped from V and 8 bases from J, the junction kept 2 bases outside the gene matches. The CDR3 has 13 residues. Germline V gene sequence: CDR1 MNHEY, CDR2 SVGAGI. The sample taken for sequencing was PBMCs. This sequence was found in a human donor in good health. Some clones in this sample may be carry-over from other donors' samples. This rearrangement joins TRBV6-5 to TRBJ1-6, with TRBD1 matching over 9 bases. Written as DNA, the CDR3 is TGTGCCAGCAGGGACAGGGGTTATTCACCCCTCCACTTT. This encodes CASRDRGYSPLHF.